These T cell receptor beta chains were read from a single sample in a study of shared clonotypes between healthy human individuals. Sequenced by immunoSEQ multiplex PCR; TCRdb stores in-frame clones only, minus some. Of around 2,000,000 clones listed, about 95% were seen once; the top ten hold around 1%. The sequenced sample consisted of naive CD8+ T cells sorted from blood. Every receptor here comes from a man aged 18-30 years in good health. CDR3s include the opening cysteine and the closing phenylalanine or tryptophan. D genes are given only for firm matches. Size values are once, few and many counts, or a class for expanded clones, and some rows have none.

clone_size	v_call	j_call	d_call	cdr3_nt	cdr3_aa
.	TRBV7-9	TRBJ2-7	TRBD1	TGTGCCAGCAGCCATTCCGGGACAGGGGGCGGCGAGCAGTACTTC	CASSHSGTGGGEQYF
.	TRBV10-3	TRBJ2-5	TRBD1	TGTGCCATCAGTGATTTCGACAGGGGGCAGGAGACCCAGTACTTC	CAISDFDRGQETQYF
.	TRBV5-6	TRBJ2-7	TRBD2	TGTGCCAGCAGCCAGGACCCGGGGGGGCAGTACTTC	CASSQDPGGQYF
.	TRBV19	TRBJ2-7	.	TGTGCCAGTAGTATGGGACATCTCTACGAGCAGTACTTC	CASSMGHLYEQYF
once	TRBV28	TRBJ2-7	.	TGTGCCAGCAGTGCCAGCGACTACTACGAGCAGTACTTC	CASSASDYYEQYF
once	TRBV27	TRBJ2-3	TRBD2	TGTGCCAGCAGTTTTGAGCCGGGAGGGACAGATACGCAGTATTTT	CASSFEPGGTDTQYF
.	TRBV5-4	TRBJ2-5	TRBD2	TGTGCCAGCAGCTTGATGGGAGGGCAGGAGGAGACCCAGTACTTC	CASSLMGGQEETQYF
.	TRBV4-1	TRBJ2-1	TRBD2	TGCGCCAGCAGCCAAGAAGAAGCGGGAGGGCTTGAGCAGTTCTTC	CASSQEEAGGLEQFF
once	TRBV7-9	TRBJ1-2	TRBD1	TGTGCCAGCAGCTCTGGGACAGGGGCGGAGGGCTACACCTTC	CASSSGTGAEGYTF
.	TRBV7-8	TRBJ2-7	.	TGTGCCAGCAGCTTAGGGATAGCCGGTGAGCAGTACTTC	CASSLGIAGEQYF
.	TRBV4-1	TRBJ2-7	TRBD2	TGCGCCAGCAGCCGCCTGCGGGGGGGCTCATCCTACGAGCAGTACTTC	CASSRLRGGSSYEQYF
.	TRBV18	TRBJ1-2	.	TGTGCCAGCTCACCCGATGCCTATGGCTACACCTTC	CASSPDAYGYTF
.	TRBV5-6	TRBJ2-1	TRBD2	TGTGCCAGCAGCTGGGGGACTAGCGGCTACAATGAGCAGTTCTTC	CASSWGTSGYNEQFF
.	TRBV27	TRBJ2-3	TRBD1	TGTGCCAGCAGTTTATCGGTTTATGGGACAGGGAGCACAGATACGCAGTATTTT	CASSLSVYGTGSTDTQYF
once	TRBV6-5	TRBJ2-3	.	TGTGCCAGCAGTTACTCGTTCCCTGCAGATACGCAGTATTTT	CASSYSFPADTQYF
once	TRBV6-6	TRBJ2-6	.	TGTGCCAGTTTACAGCCCTCTGGGGCCAACGTCCTGACTTTC	CASLQPSGANVLTF
.	TRBV19	TRBJ1-5	.	TGTGCCAGTAAAACCTCCGGGGGGTCTAGCAATCAGCCCCAGCATTTT	CASKTSGGSSNQPQHF